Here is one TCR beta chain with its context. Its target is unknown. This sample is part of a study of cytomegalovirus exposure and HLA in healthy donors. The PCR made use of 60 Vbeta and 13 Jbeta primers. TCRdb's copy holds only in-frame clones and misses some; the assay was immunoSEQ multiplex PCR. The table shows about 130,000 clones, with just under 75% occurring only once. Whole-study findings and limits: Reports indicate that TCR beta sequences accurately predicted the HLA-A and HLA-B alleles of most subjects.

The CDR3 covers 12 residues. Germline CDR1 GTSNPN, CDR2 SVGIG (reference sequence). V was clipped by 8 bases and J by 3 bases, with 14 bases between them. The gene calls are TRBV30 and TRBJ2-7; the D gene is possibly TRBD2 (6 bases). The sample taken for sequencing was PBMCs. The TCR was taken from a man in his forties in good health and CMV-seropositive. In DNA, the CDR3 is TGTGCCGCTCGGAGGGTTCTCTACGAGCAGTACTTC. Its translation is CAARRVLYEQYF.